The 14 T cell receptor beta chains presented below share a single source sample, sequenced in a study of T cell responses to AZD1222 COVID-19 vaccine. The protocol was immunoSEQ multiplex PCR, while the TCRdb copy is restricted to in-frame clones and leaves out a portion. Here the sample spans around 140,000 clones, around nine tenths being singletons. The specimen was peripheral blood, collected on day 0 of AZD1222 vaccination. These receptors came from an adult in good health.

The gene calls are TRBV6-6 and TRBJ1-3, with D maybe TRBD1 (5 bases). Germline CDR1 and CDR2: MNHNY and SVGAGI (reference sequence). The CDR3 is made up of 13 amino acids. CDR3 residues: CAMGGSSGNTIYF. In DNA, the CDR3 is TGTGCGATGGGGGGTAGCTCTGGAAACACCATATATTTT.

The CDR3 is CASSLGRGVSYEQYF. In DNA form, the CDR3 reads TGTGCCAGCAGCTTAGGGCGGGGGGTATCCTACGAGCAGTACTTC. This chain joins TRBV7-8 and TRBJ2-7; 8 nucleotides line up with TRBD2. Germline V gives CDR1 SGHVS, CDR2 FQNEAQ. Unmatched junction bases numbered 3, after V lost 1 base and J lost 1 base. The CDR3 extends over 15 amino acids.

The chain links TRBV30 to TRBJ2-1; D remains unclear. V dropped 0 bases and J dropped 10 bases, with 7 bases sitting between them. The CDR3 consists of 11 residues. CDR1 GTSNPN and CDR2 SVGIG come from the germline V gene (reference sequence). The CDR3 DNA reads TGTGCCTGGAGTGTCACGCCGGAGCAGTTCTTC. Translation: CAWSVTPEQFF. Filled out from reference TRBV30 and TRBJ2-1, the complete variable domain reads SQTIHQWPATLVQPVGSPLSLECTVEGTSNPNLYWYRQAAGRGLQLLFYSVGIGQISSEVPQNLSASRPQDRQFILSSKKLLLSDSGFYLCAWSVTPEQFFGPGTRLTVL.

This sequence joins TRBV9 and TRBJ1-6; D possibly corresponds to TRBD1 (6 bases). V was clipped by 4 bases and J by 7 bases, with 12 bases between them. This CDR3 has 14 residues. The V gene's germline CDR1 is SGDLS and CDR2 YYNGEE. The CDR3 region is CASSPRTDNSPLHF. DNA for the CDR3: TGTGCCAGCAGCCCCCGGACAGACAATTCACCCCTCCACTTT.

The CDR3 loop is CASSLLGNTEAFF. The CDR3 DNA reads as TGTGCCAGCAGCTTATTGGGGAACACTGAAGCTTTCTTT. V usage is TRBV7-9 and J usage is TRBJ1-1, with D hard to call. The V gene lost 2 bases and the J gene lost 1 base, with 5 bases spanning the gap. CDR3 length equals 13 residues. Germline assignment: CDR1 SEHNR and CDR2 FQNEAQ (reference sequence).

V usage is TRBV7-9 and J usage is TRBJ1-5; 9 nucleotides line up with TRBD1. The V and J ends lost 5 bases and 0 bases, in that order; junction bases with no gene match: 8. This CDR3 contains 17 residues. CDR1 and CDR2 from the germline V gene are SEHNR and FQNEAQ (reference sequence). CDR3 nucleotides: TGTGCCAGCAGCCTGGGACAGGGAGGGGGTAGCAATCAGCCCCAGCATTTT. Protein product: CASSLGQGGGSNQPQHF.

The chain employs TRBV6-1 and TRBJ2-3, with D tentatively TRBD1 (6 bases). Germline CDR1 MNHNS, CDR2 SASEGT. The V end lost 2 bases, the J end lost 6 bases, and 12 bases lay between the germline ends. The CDR3 totals 14 residues. CDR3 sequence reads: CASSERGQGDTQYF. The CDR3 bases are TGTGCCAGCAGTGAAAGGGGCCAGGGGGATACGCAGTATTTT.

The chain employs TRBV7-9 and TRBJ1-4; D remains ambiguous. The CDR3 loop spans 14 amino acids. The germline V gene has CDR1 SEHNR and CDR2 FQNEAQ (reference sequence). With 2 bases removed from V and 0 bases from J, the gap between germline ends came to 4 bases. The CDR3 nucleotides are TGTGCCAGCAGCTTAATTGCAACTAATGAAAAACTGTTTTTT. This translates into CASSLIATNEKLFF. The full variable domain, with the rest looked up from reference TRBV7-9 and TRBJ1-4, is DTGVSQNPRHKITKRGQNVTFRCDPISEHNRLYWYRQTLGQGPEFLTYFQNEAQLEKSRLLSDRFSAERPKGSFSTLEIQRTEQGDSAMYLCASSLIATNEKLFFGSGTQLSVL.

This clone showed up just once. The chain employs TRBV5-8 and TRBJ1-1; weak D call: TRBD1 (6 bases). The V end was cut by 5 bases, the J end by 4 bases, with 9 bases between. The CDR3 is 12 amino acids. Germline-derived CDR1 and CDR2 are SGHTS and YDEGEE. This CDR3 is CASRPGVTEAFF. CDR3 coding DNA: TGTGCCAGCAGGCCAGGGGTCACTGAAGCTTTCTTT.

The CDR3 reads CASSQGTGFSYEQYF. For the CDR3, the DNA is TGTGCCAGCAGCCAGGGGACAGGGTTCTCCTACGAGCAGTACTTC. V gene TRBV7-2 combines with J gene TRBJ2-7; 9 nucleotides align to TRBD1. The CDR3 covers 15 residues. The trim removed 5 bases at V and 0 bases at J, leaving 5 bases unmatched. From germline, CDR1 is SGHTA and CDR2 FQGNSA.

CDR3 bases: TGTGCCTGGCTAGGCGCCAAAAACATTCAGTACTTC. It specifies CAWLGAKNIQYF. The chain is built from TRBV30 and TRBJ2-4, with D hard to call. V was cut by 5 bases and J by 1 base, with 6 bases left in between. CDR3 length: 12 residues. Germline loops: CDR1 GTSNPN, CDR2 SVGIG (reference sequence).

The rearrangement joins TRBV7-9 to TRBJ1-1; D is perhaps TRBD1 (5 bases). Germline lookup yields CDR1 SEHNR and CDR2 FQNEAQ (reference sequence). Trimming pared 5 bases from V and 3 bases from J, leaving 16 bases between. This CDR3 comprises 15 residues. The CDR3 nucleotides are TGTGCCAGCAGCCTCGCAAGACGGGGCGACACTGAAGCTTTCTTT. Translating gives CASSLARRGDTEAFF.

This chain connects TRBV18 to TRBJ1-1; tentatively, D is TRBD1 (5 bases). V gave up 2 bases and J gave up 1 base, with 11 bases separating them. From germline, CDR1 is KGHSH and CDR2 LQKENI. This CDR3 comprises 15 residues. CDR3 coding DNA: TGTGCCAGCTCACCAACCAGCGGGGGGAACACTGAAGCTTTCTTT. Translating gives CASSPTSGGNTEAFF.

The J gene is TRBJ1-4, the V gene TRBV15; D is undetermined. Germline values: CDR1 LNHNV, CDR2 YYDKDF (reference sequence). V was pared by 8 bases and J by 7 bases, with 11 bases between. The CDR3 runs 12 residues. The CDR3 DNA follows: TGTGCCACCGGGTTGGGTGGTGAAAAACTGTTTTTT. It specifies CATGLGGEKLFF.